This is a list of T cell receptor beta chains from one sample in a study of blood T cell repertoires in COVID-19. Some clones are missing from TCRdb's copy, which holds only in-frame ones; the method was immunoSEQ multiplex PCR. The sample carries 310,000 or so clones, roughly nine tenths recorded once. The specimen was PBMCs or T cells enriched from blood (not recorded which). The receptors stem from a woman between 40 and 55 years old who had recovered from COVID-19. Each CDR3 is given without its conserved first and last residue.

v_gene	j_gene	CDR3aa
TRBV20-1	TRBJ2-1	SASLLALLYNEQF
TRBV30	TRBJ1-1	AWSQPDRGPEAF
TRBV2	TRBJ2-7	ASSRQGASYEQY
TRBV12-5	TRBJ2-2	ASGGELAVVTGELF
TRBV6-4	TRBJ1-5	ASSAPNSKVNQPQH
TRBV9	TRBJ2-5	ASSRIQGTQETQY
TRBV3-1/TRBV3-2	TRBJ2-5	ASSQGTALAGGSGRTQY
TRBV14	TRBJ2-5	ASSQDRGETQY
TRBV6-2/TRBV6-3	TRBJ2-7	ASSYRPGGYEQY
TRBV19	TRBJ2-3	ASSWSDTQY
TRBV10-3	TRBJ1-4	ATKGDRTNEKLF
TRBV28	TRBJ2-7	ASSHSLDRGHYEQY
TRBV2	TRBJ2-1	ASAGLAYNEQF
TRBV20-1	TRBJ2-7	SAQDNYEQY
TRBV19	TRBJ2-1	ASSIERASGKDEQF
TRBV25-1	TRBJ1-2	ASSPWDRDLLNYGYT
TRBV4-1	TRBJ2-7	ASSQVVAGVPGGREQY
TRBV3-1/TRBV3-2	TRBJ2-7	ASSQGSARDGYEQY
TRBV19	TRBJ1-3	ASSLRGVYGNTIY
TRBV7-2	TRBJ2-7	ASSPWTSGNYEQY
TRBV27	TRBJ1-2	ASSLQPSRRGFHGYT
TRBV3-1/TRBV3-2	TRBJ1-1	ASSQRVRSTEAF
TRBV2	TRBJ2-3	ASTRENRDTQY
TRBV5-6	TRBJ2-7	ASSLGQSYEQY
TRBV7-2	TRBJ2-5	ASSPPEALQETQY
TRBV5-1	TRBJ1-1	ASGYTGNTEAF
TRBV15	TRBJ2-1	ATSRREGGRDRYNEQF